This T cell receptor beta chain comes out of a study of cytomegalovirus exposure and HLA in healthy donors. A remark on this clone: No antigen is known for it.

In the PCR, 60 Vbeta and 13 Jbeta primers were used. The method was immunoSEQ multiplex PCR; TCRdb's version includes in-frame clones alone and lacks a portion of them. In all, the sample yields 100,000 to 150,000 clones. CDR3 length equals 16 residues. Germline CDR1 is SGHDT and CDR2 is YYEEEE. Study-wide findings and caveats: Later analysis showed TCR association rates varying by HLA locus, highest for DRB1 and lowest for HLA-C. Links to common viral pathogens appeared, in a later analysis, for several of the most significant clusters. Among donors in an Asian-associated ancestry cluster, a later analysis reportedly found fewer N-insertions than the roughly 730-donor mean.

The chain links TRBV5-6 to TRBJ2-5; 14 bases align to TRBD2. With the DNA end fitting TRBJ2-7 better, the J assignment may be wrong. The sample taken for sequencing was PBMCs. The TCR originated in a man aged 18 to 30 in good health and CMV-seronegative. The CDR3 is CASSLGLAGGFYEQYF. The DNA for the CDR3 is TGTGCCAGCAGCTTGGGACTAGCGGGAGGGTTCTACGAGCAGTACTTC.